The 26 T cell receptor beta chains listed next were all sequenced from one sample in a study of blood T cell repertoires in COVID-19. Libraries were prepared by immunoSEQ multiplex PCR; TCRdb keeps only in-frame clonotypes and omits some of them. This table holds around 230,000 clones, nearly 90% found once. Sequencing was performed on PBMCs or T cells enriched from blood (not recorded which). Every receptor here comes from a woman younger than 45 with acute COVID-19.

The chain employs TRBV5-6 and TRBJ1-1, with D unresolved. V lost 0 bases, J lost 3 bases, and 15 bases lay in between. The CDR3 is made up of 16 amino acids. CDR1 and CDR2 from the germline V gene are SGHDT and YYEEEE. The CDR3 coding sequence is TGTGCCAGCAGCTTGGCTGGTGCCAGCGGGTACACTGAAGCTTTCTTT. The encoded protein is CASSLAGASGYTEAFF.

As to this clone: The junction differs from germline at one of its ends, possibly a read error. The chain joins TRBV30 to TRBJ1-6; 7 nucleotides align to TRBD1. The CDR3 is made up of 14 amino acids. Germline V lookup: CDR1 GTSNPN, CDR2 SVGIG (reference sequence). CDR3 protein: CACSVVTGASPLHF. In DNA, the CDR3 is TGTGCCTGCAGTGTGGTTACAGGGGCTTCACCCCTCCACTTT.

This chain connects TRBV29-1 to TRBJ1-1; D is perhaps TRBD1 (6 bases). Trimming removed 6 bases at V and 5 bases at J, with 10 bases between. Germline V lookup: CDR1 SQVTM, CDR2 ANQGSEA. CDR3 length: 11 amino acids. The CDR3 sequence: CSVSGTTEAFF. The CDR3 bases are TGCAGCGTCTCCGGGACAACTGAAGCTTTCTTT.

This clone was counted a single time. The chain couples TRBV10-3 to TRBJ2-7; 8 positions agree with TRBD1. The ends lost 3 bases at V and 2 bases at J; junction bases unmatched: 12. Germline V gene data show CDR1 as ENHRY and CDR2 as SYGVKD. The CDR3 has 17 amino acids. CDR3 DNA sequence: TGTGCCATCAGTGACCTTCGGGGACAGGCTTCCACCTACGAGCAGTACTTC. This codes for CAISDLRGQASTYEQYF.

The chain uses TRBV5-1 and TRBJ1-1; 9 bases agree with TRBD1. V lost 0 bases, J lost 10 bases, and 7 bases stayed unmatched. Germline values: CDR1 SGHRS, CDR2 YFSETQ. This CDR3 spans 14 amino acids. The CDR3 reads CASSLGSTGGGAFF. CDR3 nucleotides: TGCGCCAGCAGCTTGGGATCGACAGGGGGTGGAGCTTTCTTT.

The rearrangement joins TRBV5-8 to TRBJ1-1; no definite D call. The V end lost 1 base, the J end lost 1 base, and 5 bases lay between the germline ends. CDR3 length: 13 amino acids. From germline, CDR1 is SGHTS and CDR2 YDEGEE. The chain's CDR3 is CASSLSQNTEAFF. The CDR3 nucleotides are TGTGCCAGCAGCTTGTCCCAGAACACTGAAGCTTTCTTT.

The chain combines TRBV29-1 with TRBJ1-5; 9 bases fit TRBD1. The V segment lost 3 bases and the J segment 5 bases; nucleotides outside the gene matches: 5. CDR3 length equals 14 residues. CDR1 is SQVTM, CDR2 ANQGSEA, per germline. The DNA for the CDR3 is TGCAGCGTTGAGGGGGACAGGGAGGATCAGCCCCAGCATTTT. This sequence encodes CSVEGDREDQPQHF. The variable domain in full, with the rest retrieved from reference TRBV29-1 and TRBJ1-5, is SAVISQKPSRDICQRGTSLTIQCQVDSQVTMMFWYRQQPGQSLTLIATANQGSEATYESGFVIDKFPISRPNLTFSTLTVSNMSPEDSSIYLCSVEGDREDQPQHFGDGTRLSIL.

The chain joins TRBV30 to TRBJ1-4; 8 nucleotides agree with TRBD1. The CDR3 length is 14 residues. With 1 base clipped from V and 8 bases from J, the junction kept 6 bases outside the gene matches. Germline loops: CDR1 GTSNPN, CDR2 SVGIG (reference sequence). The CDR3 nucleotides read TGTGCCTGGAGTGGCGACAGGGGAGACGAAAAACTGTTTTTT. Protein product: CAWSGDRGDEKLFF.

The CDR3 loop reads CASTQGGAIYEQYF. CDR3 nucleotide sequence: TGTGCCTCCACCCAAGGGGGGGCTATCTACGAGCAGTACTTC. This chain connects TRBV30 to TRBJ2-7, with a tentative D call TRBD2 (7 bases). The CDR3 is 14 amino acids. The V and J ends lost 7 bases and 3 bases respectively, with 19 bases between them. Germline CDR1 and CDR2: GTSNPN and SVGIG (reference sequence).

The V gene is TRBV10-1, the J gene TRBJ2-3, with no clear D. Trimming left V 2 bases short and J 4 bases short, with 7 bases between. CDR1 is WNHNN, CDR2 SYGVQD, per germline (reference sequence). The CDR3 is 13 residues long. CDR3 sequence (DNA): TGCGCCAGCAGTGAGGGGCTCGCAGATACGCAGTATTTT. The encoded protein is CASSEGLADTQYF.

This clone was counted a few times. The J gene is TRBJ1-6, the V gene TRBV5-4; 9 bases agree with TRBD1. V lost 4 bases to trimming and J lost 7 bases; unmatched junction nucleotides: 3. This CDR3 is built from 14 residues. Germline lookup yields CDR1 SGHNT and CDR2 YYREEE (reference sequence). CDR3: CASSRDRDNSPLHF. DNA of the CDR3: TGTGCCAGCAGCCGGGACAGGGACAATTCACCCCTCCACTTT.

The chain links TRBV27 to TRBJ1-5; D gene ambiguous. The CDR3 is 14 amino acids. Between the trimmed V and J ends, which lost 3 bases and 1 base, there was a span of 7 bases. Looked up from germline, CDR1 is MNHEY and CDR2 is SMNVEV (reference sequence). The CDR3 loop is CASSFGGSNQPQHF. CDR3 DNA sequence: TGTGCCAGCAGTTTTGGAGGAAGCAATCAGCCCCAGCATTTT.

The chain has TRBV10-1 and TRBJ2-1, with 7 bases identical to TRBD1. The CDR3 loop spans 15 amino acids. Germline V CDR1 and CDR2: WNHNN, SYGVQD (reference sequence). V dropped 8 bases and J dropped 4; count of bases not matched to a gene: 11. CDR3 amino acids: CASSDRQGEYNEQFF. CDR3 DNA sequence: TGCGCCAGCTCCGATAGGCAGGGGGAATACAATGAGCAGTTCTTC.

The chain uses TRBV7-2 and TRBJ2-2; maybe TRBD1 (5 bases). V lost 5 bases and J lost 5, with 9 bases in between. The CDR3 is 13 residues long. Germline lookup yields CDR1 SGHTA and CDR2 FQGNSA. The CDR3 reads CASSARVTGELFF. The CDR3 nucleotides read TGTGCCAGCAGCGCCAGGGTGACCGGGGAGCTGTTTTTT.

V is TRBV7-9 and J is TRBJ1-2; TRBD1 matches 8 bases. The CDR3 covers 16 residues. Germline-derived CDR1 and CDR2 are SEHNR and FQNEAQ (reference sequence). The trim removed 5 bases at V and 0 bases at J, leaving 8 bases unmatched. The CDR3 loop reads CASSPRDRPANYGYTF. The CDR3 nucleotides read TGTGCCAGCAGCCCCCGGGACAGGCCCGCTAACTATGGCTACACCTTC.

The V gene is TRBV19, the J gene TRBJ1-2; D uncertain. Germline-derived CDR1 and CDR2 are LNHDA and SQIVND (reference sequence). V lost 5 bases, J lost 0 bases, and 10 bases lay in between. The CDR3 contains 14 residues. In DNA, the CDR3 is TGTGCCAGTAGTCCCCCCGGGACTAACTATGGCTACACCTTC. This gives the protein CASSPPGTNYGYTF. The complete variable domain, with remaining parts taken from reference TRBV19 and TRBJ1-2, reads DGGITQSPKYLFRKEGQNVTLSCEQNLNHDAMYWYRQDPGQGLRLIYYSQIVNDFQKGDIAEGYSVSREKKESFPLTVTSAQKNPTAFYLCASSPPGTNYGYTFGSGTRLTVV.

The rearrangement links TRBV27 to TRBJ2-1; 10 bases match TRBD2. V was clipped by 0 bases and J by 10 bases; unmatched bases: 3. From germline, CDR1 is MNHEY and CDR2 SMNVEV (reference sequence). The length of the CDR3 is 14 residues. CDR3 sequence reads: CASSLSLAGDEQFF. For the CDR3, the DNA is TGTGCCAGCAGTTTATCGCTAGCGGGGGACGAGCAGTTCTTC.

Only one count was recorded for this clone. Other DNA sequences in the same sample also yield this CDR3. CDR3 DNA: TGTGCCAGCAGTAGGGGCAACTATGGCTACACCTTC. Translation gives CASSRGNYGYTF. This chain links TRBV28 with TRBJ1-2, with D possibly being TRBD1 (5 bases). The CDR3 consists of 12 residues. Trimming shortened V by 5 bases and J by 2 bases, and 6 bases separated the two germline ends. Germline V gene sequence: CDR1 MDHEN, CDR2 SYDVKM.

The V gene is TRBV18, the J gene TRBJ2-5; 7 bases agree with TRBD1. J lost 5 bases, V lost 2 bases, and 8 bases had no gene match. The CDR3 spans 15 residues. Looked up from germline, CDR1 is KGHSH and CDR2 is LQKENI. Here the CDR3 reads CASSPYRGRTETQYF. CDR3 coding DNA: TGTGCCAGCTCACCATATAGGGGGCGGACGGAGACCCAGTACTTC.

V gene TRBV9 combines with J gene TRBJ2-4; D is perhaps TRBD2 (6 bases). CDR3 length equals 15 residues. The germline CDR1 and CDR2 sequences are SGDLS and YYNGEE. The CDR3 loop is CRRREVNLAKNIQYF. The CDR3, as DNA: TGTCGCCGGAGGGAGGTGAATTTAGCCAAAAACATTCAGTACTTC.

The rearrangement links TRBV7-9 to TRBJ2-4; no firm D call. The V gene lost 5 bases and the J gene lost 0 bases, with 20 bases spanning the gap. Germline CDR1 SEHNR, CDR2 FQNEAQ (reference sequence). The CDR3 totals 18 residues. The CDR3 region has the DNA TGTGCCAGCAGCGCACCGGTAGAGAGTCCAATAGCCAAAAACATTCAGTACTTC. As protein: CASSAPVESPIAKNIQYF.

The rearrangement uses TRBV5-1 and TRBJ1-1, with TRBD1 matching 7 bases. Germline V lookup: CDR1 SGHRS, CDR2 YFSETQ. The CDR3 covers 14 residues. V lost 4 bases to trimming and J lost 5 bases; unmatched junction nucleotides: 8. CDR3 loop: CASSVQGIQTEAFF. Written as DNA, the CDR3 is TGCGCCAGCAGCGTACAGGGGATTCAAACTGAAGCTTTCTTT.

This chain connects TRBV29-1 to TRBJ2-1; D uncertain. CDR3 size: 11 residues. V shed 6 bases and J shed 7 bases, with 10 bases lying between them. The germline V gene has CDR1 SQVTM and CDR2 ANQGSEA. CDR3 loop: CSVRLGNEQFF. CDR3 DNA sequence: TGCAGCGTCCGCCTCGGGAATGAGCAGTTCTTC.

The chain has TRBV5-1 and TRBJ2-2; the match to TRBD2 covers 10 bases. V was pared by 4 bases and J by 2 bases, with 2 bases of the junction left unmatched. Per germline, CDR1 SGHRS and CDR2 YFSETQ. This CDR3 has 15 amino acids. The CDR3 region has the DNA TGCGCCAGCAGCCTAGCGGGGGCTAACACCGGGGAGCTGTTTTTT. Protein: CASSLAGANTGELFF.

This chain links TRBV5-8 with TRBJ1-5, with 7 bases lining up with TRBD1. The CDR3 runs 19 residues. Trimming removed 6 bases from V and 0 bases from J; junction bases left unmatched: 18. Germline CDR1 SGHTS, CDR2 YDEGEE. The CDR3 bases are TGTGCCAGCACCCTAAACTTCCGGGACAGACCAGATAGCAATCAGCCCCAGCATTTT. Translating gives CASTLNFRDRPDSNQPQHF.

The chain recombines TRBV27 with TRBJ1-5; D remains ambiguous. Germline V CDR1 and CDR2: MNHEY, SMNVEV (reference sequence). Deletions cut 5 bases from V and 4 bases from J, with 21 bases between. The CDR3 sequence is 17 residues long. DNA of the CDR3: TGTGCCAGCAGTCCCCTAGAACCGCCAAGGCTGAATCAGCCCCAGCATTTT. This encodes CASSPLEPPRLNQPQHF.